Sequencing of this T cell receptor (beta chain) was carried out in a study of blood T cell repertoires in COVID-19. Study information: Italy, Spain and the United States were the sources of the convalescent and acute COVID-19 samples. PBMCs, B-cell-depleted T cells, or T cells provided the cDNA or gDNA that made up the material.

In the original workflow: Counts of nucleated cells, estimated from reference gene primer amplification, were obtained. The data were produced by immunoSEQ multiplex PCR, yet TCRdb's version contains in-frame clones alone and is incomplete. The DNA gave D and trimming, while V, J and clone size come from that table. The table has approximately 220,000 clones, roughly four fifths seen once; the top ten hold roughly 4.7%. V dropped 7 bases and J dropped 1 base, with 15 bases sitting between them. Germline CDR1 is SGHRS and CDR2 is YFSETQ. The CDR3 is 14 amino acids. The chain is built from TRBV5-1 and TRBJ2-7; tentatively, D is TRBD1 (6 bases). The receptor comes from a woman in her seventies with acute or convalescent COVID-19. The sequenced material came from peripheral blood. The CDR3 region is CASASGHPSYEQYF. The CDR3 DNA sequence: TGCGCCAGCGCCTCGGGACATCCTTCCTACGAGCAGTACTTC.